This TCR beta chain was sequenced in a study of T-cell memory formation after mild COVID-19. Study-wide results and caveats: Day 37-peaking second-wave clones had unconfirmed SARS-CoV-2 specificity. A balance of CD4 and CD8 characterized clones contracting day 15 to 85, whereas later expanders leaned CD4+.

TCRdb re-analysed the 5' RACE reads in MiXCR, keeping a single row per CDR3 protein. This sample has around 340,000 distinct CDR3 sequences, with over 10% found just once. Germline loops: CDR1 MGHRA, CDR2 YSYEKL. The CDR3 contains 16 residues. V was clipped by 0 bases and J by 10 bases, with 16 bases between them. This clonotype has a count of ten or more. Its antigen is still unknown. Sequenced sample: PBMCs or a T cell subset sorted from them (not recorded which). This sequence was found in a man younger than 30 who had mild COVID-19 (a few samples of this study predate the infection). Cell type and time point are not known. The V and J genes are TRBV4-1 and TRBJ1-6, with TRBD1 as a possible D gene (6 bases). The CDR3 nucleotides read TGCGCCAGCAGCCAAGAGCTGTCAGGGGTGGGCTCACCCCTCCACTTT. Translation gives CASSQELSGVGSPLHF.